The 21 T cell receptor beta chains listed next were all sequenced from one sample in a study of cytotoxic CD8 clonotypes in ibrutinib-treated CLL. The assay was immunoSEQ multiplex PCR, and TCRdb's table has in-frame clones only and misses some. The sample has 200,000 to 250,000 clones; 65% to 80% are singletons. Sequences were derived from PBMCs, sampled after 12 months of ibrutinib treatment. The receptors originated from a human donor with chronic lymphocytic leukemia.

There are a few counts of this clone. The chain couples TRBV12-5 to TRBJ1-1; tentatively, D is TRBD1 (6 bases). The germline V gene encodes CDR1 LGHNT and CDR2 FRNRAP. The CDR3 loop spans 14 amino acids. Trimming removed 5 bases from V and 5 bases from J, with 15 bases in between. The CDR3 bases are TGTGCTAGTGGTATCTTGACAGGAGGAACTGAAGCTTTCTTT. Its translation: CASGILTGGTEAFF.

The J gene is TRBJ2-7, the V gene TRBV7-2, with 7 bases that match TRBD2. This CDR3 is 15 amino acids long. Germline V lookup: CDR1 SGHTA, CDR2 FQGNSA. After removal of 5 bases from V and 0 bases from J, the junction contained 7 bases not matched to a gene. In DNA form, the CDR3 reads TGTGCCAGCAGCATAAGCGGGGTAAACTCCTACGAGCAGTACTTC. It translates to CASSISGVNSYEQYF.

This clone was seen a handful of times. V gene TRBV9 combines with J gene TRBJ1-1; D is uncertain. The length of the CDR3 is 12 residues. V was trimmed by 4 bases and J by 2 bases, leaving 6 bases between them. Looked up from germline, CDR1 is SGDLS and CDR2 is YYNGEE. DNA for the CDR3: TGTGCCAGCAGCCCCCTTAACACTGAAGCTTTCTTT. It specifies CASSPLNTEAFF. Based on the CDR3 plus reference TRBV9 and TRBJ1-1, the full variable domain is DSGVTQTPKHLITATGQRVTLRCSPRSGDLSVYWYQQSLDQGLQFLIQYYNGEERAKGNILERFSAQQFPDLHSELNLSSLELGDSALYFCASSPLNTEAFFGQGTRLTVV.

With respect to this clone: Sequence at one end of the junction differs from germline and may be a read error. J is TRBJ2-3 and V is TRBV7-9; 10 bases align to TRBD2. The CDR3 has 14 residues. From germline, CDR1 is SEHNR and CDR2 FQNEAQ (reference sequence). CDR3 DNA sequence: TGTGCCAGCAGCATAGCGGGAGGCGGAGATACGCAGTATTTT. Residues: CASSIAGGGDTQYF.

The chain links TRBV4-1 to TRBJ1-3; 7 nucleotides match TRBD1. CDR3 length: 15 residues. The germline CDR1 and CDR2 sequences are MGHRA and YSYEKL. Trimming removed 4 bases from V and 3 bases from J; junction bases left unmatched: 6. The DNA of the CDR3 is TGCGCCAGCAGCCCCCAAGGGGGCTTTGGAAACACCATATATTTT. Translation: CASSPQGGFGNTIYF.

This clone was found once. This chain links TRBV28 with TRBJ1-3, with unresolved D. This CDR3 comprises 16 residues. V lost 6 bases and J 0 bases, leaving 15 bases between the germline ends. Germline values: CDR1 MDHEN, CDR2 SYDVKM. For the CDR3, the DNA is TGTGCCAGCAGCCCACTAGGGCCCAACTCTGGAAACACCATATATTTT. Translating it yields CASSPLGPNSGNTIYF.

This chain's CDR3 is CASSLDHRVHQPQHF. The DNA for the CDR3 is TGTGCCAGCAGTTTAGATCACAGGGTGCATCAGCCCCAGCATTTT. The rearrangement uses TRBV27 and TRBJ1-5, with D possibly being TRBD1 (6 bases). Between the trimmed V and J ends, which lost 2 bases and 5 bases, there was a span of 13 bases. Germline V gives CDR1 MNHEY, CDR2 SMNVEV (reference sequence). CDR3 size: 15 residues.

This chain links TRBV7-2 with TRBJ1-4, with D unclear. Germline-derived CDR1 and CDR2 are SGHTA and FQGNSA. This CDR3 comprises 14 residues. Trimming stripped 5 bases from V and 4 bases from J, with 11 bases between. The CDR3 loop is CASSRSSNNEKLFF. DNA for the CDR3: TGTGCCAGCAGCCGAAGCTCTAATAATGAAAAACTGTTTTTT.

J is TRBJ2-7 and V is TRBV9; 8 bases agree with TRBD2. This CDR3 has 13 residues. Germline trimming cut 1 base from V and 3 bases from J; bases unmatched to any gene: 0. Looked up from germline, CDR1 is SGDLS and CDR2 is YYNGEE. The CDR3 DNA follows: TGTGCCAGCAGCGTAAGCGGGAGCTACGAGCAGTACTTC. Protein: CASSVSGSYEQYF.

V gene TRBV4-3 combines with J gene TRBJ2-5; no clear D. Trimming took off 5 bases at V and 2 bases at J, with 15 bases between the two ends. The germline V gene encodes CDR1 LGHNA and CDR2 YSLEER. CDR3 length: 15 amino acids. In DNA, the CDR3 is TGCGCCAGCAGCGCCTTTCACGCCGGACAAGAGACCCAGTACTTC. As protein: CASSAFHAGQETQYF.

The J gene is TRBJ1-1, the V gene TRBV2, with a weak D call TRBD1 (6 bases). V gave up 8 bases and J gave up 5 bases, with 9 bases separating them. The length of the CDR3 is 11 residues. Germline values: CDR1 SNHLY, CDR2 FYNNEI. CDR3 in amino acids: CASQGWTEAFF. DNA for the CDR3: TGTGCCAGCCAGGGGTGGACTGAAGCTTTCTTT.

The chain employs TRBV18 and TRBJ1-5; D perhaps matches TRBD1 (6 bases). The CDR3 is 15 residues long. Germline CDR1 is KGHSH and CDR2 is LQKENI. Deletions cut 3 bases from V and 4 bases from J, with 13 bases between. CDR3 coding DNA: TGTGCCAGCTCACCCCCCGAGGGGGGTAATCAGCCCCAGCATTTT. Translated: CASSPPEGGNQPQHF.

The DNA of the CDR3 is TGTGCCTGGAGTGTACAGGGTGCTAGCACAGATACGCAGTATTTT. Translated, it gives CAWSVQGASTDTQYF. The chain combines TRBV30 with TRBJ2-3; a possible D gene is TRBD1 (6 bases). Trimming removed 0 bases at V and 0 bases at J, with 10 bases between. The CDR3 spans 15 residues. Germline V gene sequence: CDR1 GTSNPN, CDR2 SVGIG (reference sequence).

This clone was observed once. The chain carries TRBV27 and TRBJ2-3; a weak D match, TRBD1 (5 bases). Germline V gene data show CDR1 as MNHEY and CDR2 as SMNVEV (reference sequence). Trimming stripped 0 bases from V and 6 bases from J, with 16 bases between. CDR3 length: 16 residues. For the CDR3, the DNA is TGTGCCAGCAGTTTATCGGGGCAGGGCCCTACGGATACGCAGTATTTT. It yields the protein CASSLSGQGPTDTQYF.

This chain connects TRBV9 to TRBJ1-1, with D possibly being TRBD1 (5 bases). The CDR3 has 15 amino acids. Germline values: CDR1 SGDLS, CDR2 YYNGEE. Trimming took off 4 bases at V and 0 bases at J, with 13 bases between the two ends. In DNA, the CDR3 is TGTGCCAGCAGCAAGTTGCTGGGGCTGAACACTGAAGCTTTCTTT. This gives the protein CASSKLLGLNTEAFF. Full variable domain (missing parts from reference TRBV9 and TRBJ1-1): DSGVTQTPKHLITATGQRVTLRCSPRSGDLSVYWYQQSLDQGLQFLIQYYNGEERAKGNILERFSAQQFPDLHSELNLSSLELGDSALYFCASSKLLGLNTEAFFGQGTRLTVV.

The chain couples TRBV18 to TRBJ1-5; tentative D call: TRBD1 (6 bases). The CDR3 is 16 amino acids. Trimming stripped 5 bases from V and 4 bases from J, with 18 bases between. Germline V gene sequence: CDR1 KGHSH, CDR2 LQKENI. CDR3 coding DNA: TGTGCCAGCTCATCTCTCCAGGGGCTCAAGAATCAGCCCCAGCATTTT. Its translation: CASSSLQGLKNQPQHF.

V usage is TRBV11-2 and J usage is TRBJ2-2; D gene uncertain. V lost 2 bases and J 3 bases, leaving 10 bases between the germline ends. This CDR3 region has 15 residues. CDR1 SGHAT and CDR2 FQNNGV come from the germline V gene. The CDR3 nucleotides read TGTGCCAGCAGCTTAACCCCCGCGGACACCGGGGAGCTGTTTTTT. Encoded protein: CASSLTPADTGELFF.

This sequence joins TRBV27 and TRBJ2-1, with D possibly being TRBD2 (5 bases). V gave up 2 bases and J gave up 7 bases, with 24 bases separating them. This CDR3 spans 18 amino acids. CDR1 and CDR2 from the germline V gene are MNHEY and SMNVEV (reference sequence). The CDR3 DNA sequence: TGTGCCAGCAGTTTACGGTGGCAGACGGGAACCTTCGGGAATGAGCAGTTCTTC. Residues: CASSLRWQTGTFGNEQFF.

This clone appeared once. The chain combines TRBV29-1 with TRBJ1-2; 9 bases map to TRBD1. Germline CDR1 SQVTM, CDR2 ANQGSEA. This CDR3 is 14 amino acids long. V was pared by 5 bases and J by 2 bases, with 6 bases of the junction left unmatched. CDR3 bases: TGCAGCGTTCAACCCGGGACAGGGAACTATGGCTACACCTTC. It yields the protein CSVQPGTGNYGYTF.

The genes are TRBV6-1 and TRBJ2-4; 10 positions match TRBD1. V gave up 2 bases and J gave up 5 bases; unmatched junction bases: 12. This CDR3 comprises 18 residues. From germline, CDR1 is MNHNS and CDR2 SASEGT. In nucleotides, the CDR3 is TGTGCCAGCAGTGAATGGTATGGGGGACAGGGGTTAGAAAACATTCAGTACTTC. Protein: CASSEWYGGQGLENIQYF.

CDR3 coding DNA: TGTGCCAGCAGCCCAGGGAGGAATGAGCAGTTCTTC. Translation gives CASSPGRNEQFF. This chain connects TRBV7-2 to TRBJ2-1; perhaps TRBD2 as D (6 bases). Trimming took off 5 bases at V and 7 bases at J, with 9 bases between the two ends. Germline assignment: CDR1 SGHTA and CDR2 FQGNSA. The CDR3 has 12 residues.